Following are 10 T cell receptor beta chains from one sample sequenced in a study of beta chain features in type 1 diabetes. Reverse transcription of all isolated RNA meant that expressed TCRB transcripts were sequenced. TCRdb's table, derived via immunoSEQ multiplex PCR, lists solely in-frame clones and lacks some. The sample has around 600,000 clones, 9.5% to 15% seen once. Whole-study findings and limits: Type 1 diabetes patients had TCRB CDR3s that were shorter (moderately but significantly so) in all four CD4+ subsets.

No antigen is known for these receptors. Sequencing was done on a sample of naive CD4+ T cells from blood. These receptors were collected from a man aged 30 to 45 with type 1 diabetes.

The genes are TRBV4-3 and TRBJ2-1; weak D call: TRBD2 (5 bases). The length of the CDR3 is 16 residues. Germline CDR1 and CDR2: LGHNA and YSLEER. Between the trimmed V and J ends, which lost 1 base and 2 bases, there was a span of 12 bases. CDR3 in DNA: TGCGCCAGCAGCCAAGCTGGACTGACCACCTACAATGAGCAGTTCTTC. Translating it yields CASSQAGLTTYNEQFF.

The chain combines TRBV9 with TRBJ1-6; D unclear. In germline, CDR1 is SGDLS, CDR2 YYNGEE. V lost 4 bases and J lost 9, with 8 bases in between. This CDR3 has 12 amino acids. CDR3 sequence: CASSSGPSPLHF. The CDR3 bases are TGTGCCAGCAGCTCGGGCCCTTCACCCCTCCACTTT.

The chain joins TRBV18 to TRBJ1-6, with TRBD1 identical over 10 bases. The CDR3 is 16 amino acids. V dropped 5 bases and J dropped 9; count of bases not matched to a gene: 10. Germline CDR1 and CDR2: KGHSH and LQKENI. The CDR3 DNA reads TGTGCCAGCTCAGCCGGGACAGGGGCTTTATTTTCACCCCTCCACTTT. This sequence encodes CASSAGTGALFSPLHF.

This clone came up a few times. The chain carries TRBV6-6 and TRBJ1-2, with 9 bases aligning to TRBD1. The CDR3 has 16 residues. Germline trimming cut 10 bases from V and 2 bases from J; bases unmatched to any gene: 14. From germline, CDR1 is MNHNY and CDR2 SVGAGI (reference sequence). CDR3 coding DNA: TGTGCCACCACACGCCAGGGACAGGGCCCAAACTATGGCTACACCTTC. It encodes CATTRQGQGPNYGYTF.

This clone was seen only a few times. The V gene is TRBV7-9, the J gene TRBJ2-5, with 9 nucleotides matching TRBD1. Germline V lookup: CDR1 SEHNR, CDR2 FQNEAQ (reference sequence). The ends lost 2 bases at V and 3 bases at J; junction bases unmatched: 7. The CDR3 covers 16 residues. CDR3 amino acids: CASSLPPGQGKETQYF. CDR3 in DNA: TGTGCCAGCAGCTTACCTCCGGGACAGGGCAAAGAGACCCAGTACTTC.

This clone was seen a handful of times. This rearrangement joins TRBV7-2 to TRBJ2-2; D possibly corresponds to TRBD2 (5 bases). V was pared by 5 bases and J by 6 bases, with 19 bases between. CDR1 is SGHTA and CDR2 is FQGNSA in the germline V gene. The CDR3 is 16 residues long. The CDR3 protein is CASSPRALVRAGELFF. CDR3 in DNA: TGTGCCAGCAGCCCAAGGGCACTAGTTAGGGCCGGGGAGCTGTTTTTT.

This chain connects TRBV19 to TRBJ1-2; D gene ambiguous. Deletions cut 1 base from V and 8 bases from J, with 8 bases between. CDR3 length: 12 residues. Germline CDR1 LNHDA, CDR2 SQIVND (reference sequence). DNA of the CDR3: TGTGCCAGTAGTATAGTCAAGCGCGGCTACACCTTC. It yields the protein CASSIVKRGYTF.

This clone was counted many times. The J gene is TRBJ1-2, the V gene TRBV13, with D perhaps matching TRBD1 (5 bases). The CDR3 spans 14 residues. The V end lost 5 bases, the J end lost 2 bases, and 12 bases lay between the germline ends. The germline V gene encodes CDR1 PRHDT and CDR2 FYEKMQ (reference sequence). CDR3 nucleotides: TGTGCCAGCAGCCCGGCCCCAGGGAACTATGGCTACACCTTC. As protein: CASSPAPGNYGYTF.

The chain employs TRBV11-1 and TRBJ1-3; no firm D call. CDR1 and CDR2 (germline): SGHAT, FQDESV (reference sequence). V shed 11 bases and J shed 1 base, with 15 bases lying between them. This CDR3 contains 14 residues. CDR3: CAVGPGSSGNTIYF. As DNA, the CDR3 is TGTGCCGTCGGACCGGGATCTTCTGGAAACACCATATATTTT.

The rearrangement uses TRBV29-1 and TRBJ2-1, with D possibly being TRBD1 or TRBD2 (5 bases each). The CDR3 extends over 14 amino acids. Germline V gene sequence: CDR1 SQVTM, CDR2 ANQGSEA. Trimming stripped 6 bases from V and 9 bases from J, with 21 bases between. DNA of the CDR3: TGCAGCGTGCGAGGGACCTTAATTGGTGCTGAGCAGTTCTTC. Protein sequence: CSVRGTLIGAEQFF.